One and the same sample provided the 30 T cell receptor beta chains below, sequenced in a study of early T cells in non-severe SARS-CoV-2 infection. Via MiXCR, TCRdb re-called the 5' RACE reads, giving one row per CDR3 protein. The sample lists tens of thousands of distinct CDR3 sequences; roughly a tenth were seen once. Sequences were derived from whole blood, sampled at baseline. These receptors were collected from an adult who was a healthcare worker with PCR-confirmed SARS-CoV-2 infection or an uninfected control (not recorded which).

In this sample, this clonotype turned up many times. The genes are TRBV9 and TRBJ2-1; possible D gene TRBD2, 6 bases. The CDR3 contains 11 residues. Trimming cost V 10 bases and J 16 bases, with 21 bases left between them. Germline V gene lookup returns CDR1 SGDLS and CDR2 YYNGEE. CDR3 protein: CAHTPRREGFF. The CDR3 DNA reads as TGTGCCCATACGCCACGGCGGGAAGGATTCTTC.

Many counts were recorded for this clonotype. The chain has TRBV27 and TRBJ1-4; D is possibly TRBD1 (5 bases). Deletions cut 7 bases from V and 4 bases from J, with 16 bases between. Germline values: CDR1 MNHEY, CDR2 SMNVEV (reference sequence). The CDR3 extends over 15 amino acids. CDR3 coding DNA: TGTGCCAGCAAGGAAGGGGCACGGAGTAATGAAAAACTGTTTTTT. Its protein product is CASKEGARSNEKLFF.

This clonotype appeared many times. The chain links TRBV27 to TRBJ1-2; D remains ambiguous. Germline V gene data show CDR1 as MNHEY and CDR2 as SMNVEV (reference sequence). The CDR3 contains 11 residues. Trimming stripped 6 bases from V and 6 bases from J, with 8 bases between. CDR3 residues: CASRLPNGYTF. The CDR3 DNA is TGTGCCAGCAGACTTCCGAATGGCTACACCTTC.

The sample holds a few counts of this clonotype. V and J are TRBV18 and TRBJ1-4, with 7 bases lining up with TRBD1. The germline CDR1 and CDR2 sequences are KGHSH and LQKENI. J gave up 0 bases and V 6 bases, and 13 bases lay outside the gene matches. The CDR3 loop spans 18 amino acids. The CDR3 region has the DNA TGTGCCAGCTCCAGAACGACAGGGTCACCGGCAACTAATGAAAAACTGTTTTTT. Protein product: CASSRTTGSPATNEKLFF.

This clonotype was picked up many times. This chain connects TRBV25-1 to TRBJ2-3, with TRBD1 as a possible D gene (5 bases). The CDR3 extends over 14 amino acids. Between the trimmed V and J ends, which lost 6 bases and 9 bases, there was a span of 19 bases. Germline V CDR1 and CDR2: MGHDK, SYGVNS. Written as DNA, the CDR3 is TGTGCCAGCAGGAAGACTGCTGGAGCAGGGACGCAGTATTTT. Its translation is CASRKTAGAGTQYF.

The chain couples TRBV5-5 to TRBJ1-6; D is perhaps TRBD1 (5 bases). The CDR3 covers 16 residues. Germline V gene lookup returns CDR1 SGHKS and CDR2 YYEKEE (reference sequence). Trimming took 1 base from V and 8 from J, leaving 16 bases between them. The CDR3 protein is CASSLYPPGRHSPLHF. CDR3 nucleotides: TGTGCCAGCAGCTTGTACCCCCCGGGACGACATTCACCCCTCCACTTT.

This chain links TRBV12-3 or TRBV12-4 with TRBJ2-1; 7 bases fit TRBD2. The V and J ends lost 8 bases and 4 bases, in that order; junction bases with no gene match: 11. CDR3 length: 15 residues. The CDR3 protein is CASGGPVLAYNEQFF. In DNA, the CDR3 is TGTGCCAGCGGAGGACCCGTACTAGCGTACAATGAGCAGTTCTTC.

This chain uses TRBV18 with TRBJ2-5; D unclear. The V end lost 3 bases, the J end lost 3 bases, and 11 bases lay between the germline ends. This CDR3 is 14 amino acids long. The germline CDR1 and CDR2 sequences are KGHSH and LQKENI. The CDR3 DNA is TGTGCCAGCTCACCGACAAGGGCGGAAGAGACCCAGTACTTC. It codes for CASSPTRAEETQYF.

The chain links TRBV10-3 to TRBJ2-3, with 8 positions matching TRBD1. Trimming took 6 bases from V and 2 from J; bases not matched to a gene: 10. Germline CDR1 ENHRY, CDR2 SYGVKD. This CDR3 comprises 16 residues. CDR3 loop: CAISQSGGRVTDTQYF. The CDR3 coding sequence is TGTGCCATCAGCCAATCAGGGGGCAGAGTCACAGATACGCAGTATTTT.

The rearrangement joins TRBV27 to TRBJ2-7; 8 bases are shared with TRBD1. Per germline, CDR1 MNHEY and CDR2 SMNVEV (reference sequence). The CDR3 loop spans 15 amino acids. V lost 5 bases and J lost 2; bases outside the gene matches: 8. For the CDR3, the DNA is TGTGCCAGCAGTGAAACGGGACAGGCGACCTACGAGCAGTACTTC. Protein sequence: CASSETGQATYEQYF.

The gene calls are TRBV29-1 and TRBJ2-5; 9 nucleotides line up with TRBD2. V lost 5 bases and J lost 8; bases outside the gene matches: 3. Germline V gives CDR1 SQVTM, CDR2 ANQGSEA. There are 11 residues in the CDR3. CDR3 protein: CSVLRGGTQYF. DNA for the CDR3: TGCAGCGTTTTGCGGGGGGGTACCCAGTACTTC.

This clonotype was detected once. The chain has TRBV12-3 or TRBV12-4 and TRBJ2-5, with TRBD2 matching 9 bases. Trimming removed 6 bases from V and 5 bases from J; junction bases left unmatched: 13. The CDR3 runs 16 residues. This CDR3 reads CASSQSRAGGTETQYF. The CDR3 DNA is TGTGCCAGCAGCCAAAGCCGAGCGGGAGGTACGGAGACCCAGTACTTC.

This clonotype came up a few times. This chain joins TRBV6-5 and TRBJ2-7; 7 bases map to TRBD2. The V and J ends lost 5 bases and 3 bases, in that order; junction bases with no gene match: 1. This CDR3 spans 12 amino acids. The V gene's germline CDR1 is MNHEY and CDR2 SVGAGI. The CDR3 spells CASSRTSYEQYF. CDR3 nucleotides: TGTGCCAGCAGTCGGACTAGCTACGAGCAGTACTTC.

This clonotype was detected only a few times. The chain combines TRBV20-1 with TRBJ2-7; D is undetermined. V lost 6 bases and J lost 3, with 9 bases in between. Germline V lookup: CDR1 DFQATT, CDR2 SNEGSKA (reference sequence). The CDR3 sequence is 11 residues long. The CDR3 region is CSAPLNYEQYF. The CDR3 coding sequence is TGCAGTGCCCCTCTAAACTACGAGCAGTACTTC.

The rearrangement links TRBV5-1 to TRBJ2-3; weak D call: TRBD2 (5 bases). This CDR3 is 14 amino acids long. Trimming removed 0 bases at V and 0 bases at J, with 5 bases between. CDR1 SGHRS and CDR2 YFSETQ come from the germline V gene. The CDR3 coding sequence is TGCGCCAGCAGCTTGGGGACTAGCACAGATACGCAGTATTTT. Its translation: CASSLGTSTDTQYF.

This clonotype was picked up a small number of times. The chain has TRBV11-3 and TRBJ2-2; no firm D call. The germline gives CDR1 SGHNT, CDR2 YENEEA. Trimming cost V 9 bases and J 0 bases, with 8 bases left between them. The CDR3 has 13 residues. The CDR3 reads CASETANTGELFF. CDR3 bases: TGTGCCAGTGAAACAGCGAACACCGGGGAGCTGTTTTTT.

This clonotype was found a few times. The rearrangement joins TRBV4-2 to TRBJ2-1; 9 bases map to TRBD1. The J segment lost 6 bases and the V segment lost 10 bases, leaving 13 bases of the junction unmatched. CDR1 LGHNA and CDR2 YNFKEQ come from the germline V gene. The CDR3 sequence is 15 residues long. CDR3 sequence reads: CATNPGQGSLNEQFF. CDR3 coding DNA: TGTGCCACGAATCCCGGACAGGGGTCTCTCAATGAGCAGTTCTTC.

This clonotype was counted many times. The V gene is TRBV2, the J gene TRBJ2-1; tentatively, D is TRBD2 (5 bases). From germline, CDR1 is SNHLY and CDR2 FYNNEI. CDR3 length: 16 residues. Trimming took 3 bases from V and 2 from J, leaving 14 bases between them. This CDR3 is CASSERGLVTYNEQFF. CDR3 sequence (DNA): TGTGCCAGCAGTGAGCGAGGACTCGTCACCTACAATGAGCAGTTCTTC. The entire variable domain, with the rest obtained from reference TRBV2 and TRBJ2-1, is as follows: EPEVTQTPSHQVTQMGQEVILRCVPISNHLYFYWYRQILGQKVEFLVSFYNNEISEKSEIFDDQFSVERPDGSNFTLKIRSTKLEDSAMYFCASSERGLVTYNEQFFGPGTRLTVL.

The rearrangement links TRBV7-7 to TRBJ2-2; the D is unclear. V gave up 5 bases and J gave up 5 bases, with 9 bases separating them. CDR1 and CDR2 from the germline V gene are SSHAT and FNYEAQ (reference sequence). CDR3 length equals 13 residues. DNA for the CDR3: TGTGCCAGCAGCCCGAGTCGGACCGGGGAGCTGTTTTTT. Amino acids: CASSPSRTGELFF.

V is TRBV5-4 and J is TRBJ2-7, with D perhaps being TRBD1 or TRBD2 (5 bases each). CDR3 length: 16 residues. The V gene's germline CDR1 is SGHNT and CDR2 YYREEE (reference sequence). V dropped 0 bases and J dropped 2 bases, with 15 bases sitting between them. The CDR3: CASSLGIGTDTYEQYF. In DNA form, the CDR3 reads TGTGCCAGCAGCTTGGGTATCGGGACGGATACCTACGAGCAGTACTTC.

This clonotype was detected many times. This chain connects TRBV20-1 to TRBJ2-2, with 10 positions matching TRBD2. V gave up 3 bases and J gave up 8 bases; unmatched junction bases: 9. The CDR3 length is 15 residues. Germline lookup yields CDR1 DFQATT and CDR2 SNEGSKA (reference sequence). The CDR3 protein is CSASPSGSGMGELFF. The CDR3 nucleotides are TGCAGTGCTAGCCCTAGCGGGAGTGGAATGGGGGAGCTGTTTTTT.

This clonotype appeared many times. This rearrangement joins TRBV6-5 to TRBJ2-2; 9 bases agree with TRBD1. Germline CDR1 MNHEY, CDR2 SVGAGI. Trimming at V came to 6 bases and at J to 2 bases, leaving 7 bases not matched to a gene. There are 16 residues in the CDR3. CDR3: CASSEPGQGNTGELFF. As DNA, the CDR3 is TGTGCCAGCAGCGAACCGGGACAGGGTAACACCGGGGAGCTGTTTTTT.

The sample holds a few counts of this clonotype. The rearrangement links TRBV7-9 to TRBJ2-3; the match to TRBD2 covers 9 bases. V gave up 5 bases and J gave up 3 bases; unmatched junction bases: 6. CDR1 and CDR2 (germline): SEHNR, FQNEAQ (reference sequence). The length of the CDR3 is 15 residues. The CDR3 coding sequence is TGTGCCAGCAGCCATAGCGGGAGATCGACAGATACGCAGTATTTT. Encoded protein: CASSHSGRSTDTQYF.

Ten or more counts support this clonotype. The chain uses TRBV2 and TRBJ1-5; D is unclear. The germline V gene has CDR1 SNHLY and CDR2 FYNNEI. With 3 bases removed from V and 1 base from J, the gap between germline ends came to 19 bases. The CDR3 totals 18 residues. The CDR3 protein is CASSELWRAQMSNQPQHF. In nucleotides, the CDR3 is TGTGCCAGCAGTGAGTTATGGAGGGCACAGATGAGCAATCAGCCCCAGCATTTT.

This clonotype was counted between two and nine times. DNA of the CDR3: TGTGCCAGCAGCCTGGGGGGGCTAGCGGGAGAGTACGAGCAGTACTTC. It translates to CASSLGGLAGEYEQYF. This chain uses TRBV5-4 with TRBJ2-7; 10 bases line up with TRBD2. V shed 4 bases, J shed 4 bases, and the junction held 11 bases outside the gene matches. This CDR3 region has 16 residues. Per germline, CDR1 SGHNT and CDR2 YYREEE (reference sequence).

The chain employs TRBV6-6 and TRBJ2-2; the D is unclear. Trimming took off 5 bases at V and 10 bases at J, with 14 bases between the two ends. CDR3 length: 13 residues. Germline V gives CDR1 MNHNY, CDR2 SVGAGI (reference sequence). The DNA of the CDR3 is TGTGCCAGCAGTCCCCAAGAAATCGCGGAGCTGTTTTTT. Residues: CASSPQEIAELFF.

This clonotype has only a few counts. The CDR3 bases are TGTGCCAGCAGCTTAGCTAGCGGGAGGGCCCAACGGGGCGAGCAGTACTTC. Translation gives CASSLASGRAQRGEQYF. The chain is built from TRBV11-2 and TRBJ2-7; 12 bases fit TRBD2. Germline values: CDR1 SGHAT, CDR2 FQNNGV. The ends lost 1 base at V and 6 bases at J; junction bases unmatched: 10. This CDR3 contains 17 residues.

The CDR3 here is CASSQEWLGTSGRREQFF. The CDR3 bases are TGTGCCAGCAGCCAAGAATGGCTCGGGACTAGCGGGAGGCGTGAGCAGTTCTTC. The chain couples TRBV3-1 to TRBJ2-1, with 15 nucleotides matching TRBD2. The V segment lost 0 bases and the J segment 9 bases; nucleotides outside the gene matches: 9. The germline gives CDR1 LGHDT, CDR2 YNNKEL (reference sequence). CDR3 length equals 18 residues.

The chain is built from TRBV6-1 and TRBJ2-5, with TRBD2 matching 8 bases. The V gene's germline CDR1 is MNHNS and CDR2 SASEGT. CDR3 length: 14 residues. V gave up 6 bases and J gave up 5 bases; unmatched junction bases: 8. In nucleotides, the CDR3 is TGTGCCAGCAGGCCCGGGGGCGGGAGGGAGACCCAGTACTTC. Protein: CASRPGGGRETQYF.

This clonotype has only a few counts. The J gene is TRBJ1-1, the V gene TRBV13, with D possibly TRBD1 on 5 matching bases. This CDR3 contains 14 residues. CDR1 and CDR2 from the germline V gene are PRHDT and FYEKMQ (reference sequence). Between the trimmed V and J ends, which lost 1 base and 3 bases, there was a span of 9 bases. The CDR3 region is CASSLAGGYTEAFF. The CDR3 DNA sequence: TGTGCCAGCAGCTTAGCTGGGGGATACACTGAAGCTTTCTTT.